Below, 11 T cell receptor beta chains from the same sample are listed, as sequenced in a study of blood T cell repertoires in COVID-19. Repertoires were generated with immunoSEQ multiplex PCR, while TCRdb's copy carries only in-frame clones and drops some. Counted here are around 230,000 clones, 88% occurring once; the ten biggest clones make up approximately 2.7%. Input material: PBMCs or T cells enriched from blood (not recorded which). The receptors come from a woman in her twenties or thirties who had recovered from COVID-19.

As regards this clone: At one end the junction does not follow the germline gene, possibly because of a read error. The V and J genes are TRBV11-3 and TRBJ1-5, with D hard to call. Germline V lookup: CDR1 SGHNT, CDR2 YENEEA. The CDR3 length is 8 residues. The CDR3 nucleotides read TGTGCCAGCAGCGTCCCCCAGTTT. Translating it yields CASSVPQF.

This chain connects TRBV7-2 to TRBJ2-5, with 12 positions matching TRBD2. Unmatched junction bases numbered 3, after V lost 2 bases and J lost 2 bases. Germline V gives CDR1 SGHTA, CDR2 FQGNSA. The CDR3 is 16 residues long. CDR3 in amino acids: CASSLSTSGGQETQYF. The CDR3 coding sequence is TGTGCCAGCAGCTTAAGTACTAGCGGGGGGCAAGAGACCCAGTACTTC.

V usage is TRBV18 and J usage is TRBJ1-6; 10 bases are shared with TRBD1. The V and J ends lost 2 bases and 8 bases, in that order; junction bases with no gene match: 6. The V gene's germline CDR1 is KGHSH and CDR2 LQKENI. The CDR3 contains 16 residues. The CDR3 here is CASSPMDRGKYSPLHF. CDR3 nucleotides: TGTGCCAGCTCACCAATGGACAGGGGGAAATATTCACCCCTCCACTTT. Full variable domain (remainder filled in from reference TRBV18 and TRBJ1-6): NAGVMQNPRHLVRRRGQEARLRCSPMKGHSHVYWYRQLPEEGLKFMVYLQKENIIDESGMPKERFSAEFPKEGPSILRIQQVVRGDSAAYFCASSPMDRGKYSPLHFGNGTRLTVT.

The chain's CDR3 is CASSLHQTEAFF. The CDR3, as DNA: TGTGCCAGCAGCTTACACCAGACTGAAGCTTTCTTT. This sequence joins TRBV7-2 and TRBJ1-1, with D uncertain. This CDR3 has 12 residues. V lost 2 bases and J lost 5, with 6 bases in between. CDR1 is SGHTA and CDR2 is FQGNSA in the germline V gene.

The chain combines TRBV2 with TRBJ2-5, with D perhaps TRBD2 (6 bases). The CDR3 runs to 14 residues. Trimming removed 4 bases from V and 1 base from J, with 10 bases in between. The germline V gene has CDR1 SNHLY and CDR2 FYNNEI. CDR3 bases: TGTGCCAGCAGTGTTGGACTACCCCAAGAGACCCAGTACTTC. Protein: CASSVGLPQETQYF.

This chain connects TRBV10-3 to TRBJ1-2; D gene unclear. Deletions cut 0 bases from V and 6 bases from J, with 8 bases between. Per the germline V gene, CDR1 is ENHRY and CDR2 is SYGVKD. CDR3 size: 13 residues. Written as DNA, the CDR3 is TGTGCCATCAGTGAGTCCGGAGAGGATGGCTACACCTTC. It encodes CAISESGEDGYTF.

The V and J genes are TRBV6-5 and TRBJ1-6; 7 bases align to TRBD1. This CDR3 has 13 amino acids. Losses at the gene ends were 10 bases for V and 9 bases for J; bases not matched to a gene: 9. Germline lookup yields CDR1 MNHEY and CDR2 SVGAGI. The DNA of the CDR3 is TGTGCCACTTCGGGACAGTGGGGTTCACCCCTCCACTTT. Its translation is CATSGQWGSPLHF.

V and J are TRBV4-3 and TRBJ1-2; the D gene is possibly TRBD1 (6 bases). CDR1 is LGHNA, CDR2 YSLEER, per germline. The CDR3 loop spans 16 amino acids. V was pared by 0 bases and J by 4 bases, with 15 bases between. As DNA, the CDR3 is TGCGCCAGCAGCCAAGAAGAACTCAGGGGCCGCTATGGCTACACCTTC. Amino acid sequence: CASSQEELRGRYGYTF.

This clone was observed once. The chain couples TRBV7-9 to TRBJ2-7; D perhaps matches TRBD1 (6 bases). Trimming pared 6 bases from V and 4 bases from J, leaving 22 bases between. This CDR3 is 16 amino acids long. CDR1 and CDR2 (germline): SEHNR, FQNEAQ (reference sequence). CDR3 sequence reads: CASRGPGALGIYEQYF. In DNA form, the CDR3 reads TGTGCCAGCAGGGGACCAGGGGCGTTGGGGATTTACGAGCAGTACTTC.

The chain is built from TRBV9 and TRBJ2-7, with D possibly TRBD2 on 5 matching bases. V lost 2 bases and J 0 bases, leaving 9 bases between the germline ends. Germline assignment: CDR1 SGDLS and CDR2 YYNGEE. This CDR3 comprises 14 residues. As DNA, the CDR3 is TGTGCCAGCAGCGTCGTGGGGAGCTCCTACGAGCAGTACTTC. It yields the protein CASSVVGSSYEQYF.

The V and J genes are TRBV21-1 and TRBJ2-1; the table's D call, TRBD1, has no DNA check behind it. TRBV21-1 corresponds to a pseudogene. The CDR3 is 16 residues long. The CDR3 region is CASSKSGTFRYNEQFF. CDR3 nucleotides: TGTGCCAGCAGCAAATCCGGGACATTTCGTTACAATGAGCAGTTCTTC.